Listed below are T cell receptor beta chains from one sample, sequenced in a study of blood T cell repertoires in COVID-19. Clones were read by immunoSEQ multiplex PCR, and TCRdb kept only the in-frame ones, dropping some. The table shows under 200,000 clones, with roughly 90% occurring only once. What was sequenced was peripheral blood. The receptors here all came from a man in his forties or fifties with acute or convalescent COVID-19. The CDR3 runs from the conserved cysteine through the conserved F or W. Each record gives: J gene, D gene, V gene, clone size, CDR3 DNA, CDR3 protein. D genes are given only for firm matches. Part of the rows lack a size; the others show once, few, many or a class for expanded clones.

TRBJ2-1,TRBD1,TRBV7-4,-,TGTGCCCGGGACAGGCGACCAAATAGGGATGAGCAGTTCTTC,CARDRRPNRDEQFF
TRBJ2-1,-,TRBV18,-,TGTGCCAGCTCACCGAGGCCTTCTAGCGAGACTAATGAGCAGTTCTTC,CASSPRPSSETNEQFF
TRBJ2-1,-,TRBV30,-,TGTGCCTGGAGTGTACTCACAGGGACCCGTCGCAATGAGCAGTTCTTC,CAWSVLTGTRRNEQFF
TRBJ1-4,TRBD1,TRBV5-1,once,TGCGCCAGCAGCCCCGGACAGGGGAATGAAAAACTGTTTTTT,CASSPGQGNEKLFF
TRBJ2-4,-,TRBV6-1,-,TGTGCCAGCAGTGAAGCGTTGACAGGCCCAAATAACATTCAGTACTTC,CASSEALTGPNNIQYF
TRBJ1-6,TRBD1,TRBV19,-,TGTGCCAGTAATGACAGGGGTGGGAATTCACCCCTCCACTTT,CASNDRGGNSPLHF
TRBJ2-1,-,TRBV5-1,-,TGCGCCAGCAGCAGGAGCTCCTACAATGAGCAGTTCTTC,CASSRSSYNEQFF
TRBJ2-3,TRBD2,TRBV24-1,-,TGTGCCACCAGTGAGCCGGGACTAGCGGATACGCAGTATTTT,CATSEPGLADTQYF
TRBJ2-1,TRBD2,TRBV28,-,TGTGCCAGCAGTTCTACTAGCGTTTACAATGAGCAGTTCTTC,CASSSTSVYNEQFF
TRBJ2-7,-,TRBV6-5,-,TGTGCCAGCCGGGTAGCGCCGAATTACGAGCAGTACTTC,CASRVAPNYEQYF
TRBJ2-7,-,TRBV5-6,once,TGTGCCAGCGCCTCGCAGGGTTTTTCCTACGAGCAGTACTTC,CASASQGFSYEQYF
TRBJ2-3,TRBD1,TRBV19,once,TGTGCCAGTAGTCCAGGGGGCTCCCGAACTAGCACAGATACGCAGTATTTT,CASSPGGSRTSTDTQYF
TRBJ2-2,TRBD1,TRBV5-1,-,TGCGCCAGCAGCTGGGGACAGGGTGTTGCCGGGGAGCTGTTTTTT,CASSWGQGVAGELFF
TRBJ1-5,TRBD1,TRBV28,-,TGTGCCAGCAGTTCAGCGGGACAGGACAATCAGCCCCAGCATTTT,CASSSAGQDNQPQHF
TRBJ1-1,-,TRBV6-6,-,TGTGCCAGCAGATTCCCCAGGGTTGGGAACACTGAAGCTTTCTTT,CASRFPRVGNTEAFF